This T cell receptor (beta chain) is drawn from a study of T cells in Graves' hyperthyroidism and ophthalmopathy. Study-wide background: Before any treatment, at initial diagnosis, peripheral blood was collected.

In regard to this clonotype: No antigen is known for it.

A Clinical Activity Score of at least 3, a NOSPECS grade of at least 4 and a duration under 3 months were recorded in the ophthalmopathy patients. It was less than 13 ml of fresh peripheral blood that supplied the PBMCs. Authors of the study amplified TCR beta CDR3 regions from RNA transcripts. The HTBI primer set drove a first-round RT-PCR of the TCR CDR3. Each CDR3 protein gets one entry after TCRdb re-called the multiplex PCR reads with MiXCR. Among hundreds of thousands of distinct CDR3 sequences, under 15% were seen once, and the ten largest hold 4.3%. Study outcomes and limitations: Ophthalmopathy and stable hyperthyroidism were told apart by a 13 V-J model.

The CDR3 runs 14 residues. The junction had 11 bases not matched to a gene; V was cut back by 6 bases and J by 7 bases. Germline CDR1 and CDR2: MNHNS and SASEGT. The chain uses TRBV6-1 and TRBJ1-1; 7 bases agree with TRBD1. The clonotype comes from a middle-aged woman with Graves' ophthalmopathy. What was sequenced was blood. CDR3 residues: CASRDKGGQFEAFF. DNA of the CDR3: TGTGCCAGCAGAGACAAGGGGGGACAGTTTGAAGCTTTCTTT.